The entry below describes one T cell receptor (beta chain). The record originates from a study of blood T cell repertoires in COVID-19. Study-wide context: Samples representing acute and convalescent COVID-19 were sourced from the United States, Italy and Spain.

TCRdb keeps only in-frame clones here, not all; method: immunoSEQ multiplex PCR. The table has roughly 180,000 clones, about four fifths seen once. Sequencing was carried out using peripheral blood. This TCR came from a woman aged 55-75 years with COVID-19, enrolled during active disease.

The CDR3 DNA sequence: TGTGCCAGCAGTTTATGGGGGCCTAATGAAAAACTGTTTTTT. Encoded protein: CASSLWGPNEKLFF. This chain uses TRBV28 with TRBJ1-4, with D perhaps TRBD1 (5 bases). Trimming pared 0 bases from V and 3 bases from J, leaving 5 bases between. The CDR3 runs to 14 residues. CDR1 is MDHEN, CDR2 SYDVKM, per germline.